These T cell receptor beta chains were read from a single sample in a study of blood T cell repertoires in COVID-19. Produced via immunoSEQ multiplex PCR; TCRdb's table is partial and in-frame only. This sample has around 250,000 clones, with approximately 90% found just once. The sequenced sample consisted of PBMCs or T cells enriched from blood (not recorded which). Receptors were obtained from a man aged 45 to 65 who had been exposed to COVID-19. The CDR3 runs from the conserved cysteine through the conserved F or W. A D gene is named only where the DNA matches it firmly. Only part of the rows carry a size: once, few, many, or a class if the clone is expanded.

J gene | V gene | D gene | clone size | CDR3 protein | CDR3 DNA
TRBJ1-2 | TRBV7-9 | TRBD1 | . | CASSLATDREGYTF | TGTGCCAGCAGCTTAGCAACCGACAGGGAAGGCTACACCTTC
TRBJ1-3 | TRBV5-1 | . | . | CASSLEGAAGNTIYF | TGCGCCAGCAGCTTGGAAGGGGCTGCTGGAAACACCATATATTTT
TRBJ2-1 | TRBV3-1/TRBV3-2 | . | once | CASSQRRITHNEQFF | TGTGCCAGCAGCCAACGGCGGATTACCCACAATGAGCAGTTCTTC
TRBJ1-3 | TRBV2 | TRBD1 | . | CATAEDRLANTIYF | TGTGCCACCGCAGAGGACAGGCTTGCAAACACCATATATTTT
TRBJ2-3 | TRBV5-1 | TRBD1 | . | CASSLGRTGISTDTQYF | TGCGCCAGCAGCCTGGGAAGGACAGGTATTAGCACAGATACGCAGTATTTT
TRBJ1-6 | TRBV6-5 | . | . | CASSLRQDSPLHF | TGTGCCAGCAGTCTACGACAGGATTCACCCCTCCACTTT
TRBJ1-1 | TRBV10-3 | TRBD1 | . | CAISEWAGQGNTEAFF | TGTGCCATCAGTGAGTGGGCAGGACAGGGGAACACTGAAGCTTTCTTT
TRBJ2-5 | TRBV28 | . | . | CASSLMNSQETQYF | TGTGCCAGCAGTTTAATGAACAGTCAAGAGACCCAGTACTTC
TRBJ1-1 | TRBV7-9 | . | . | CASSLLGVNTEAFF | TGTGCCAGCAGCTTGTTGGGCGTGAACACTGAAGCTTTCTTT
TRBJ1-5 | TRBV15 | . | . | CATSREQFNQPQHF | TGTGCCACCAGCAGAGAACAGTTCAATCAGCCCCAGCATTTT
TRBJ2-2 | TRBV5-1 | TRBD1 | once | CASSSMTGGNTGELFF | TGCGCCAGCAGCTCTATGACAGGGGGCAACACCGGGGAGCTGTTTTTT
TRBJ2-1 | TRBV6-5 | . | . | CASNRDEQFF | TGTGCCAGCAATCGGGATGAGCAGTTCTTC
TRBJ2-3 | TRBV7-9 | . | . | CASSLRASGTDTQYF | TGTGCCAGCAGCTTGAGAGCGTCGGGCACAGATACGCAGTATTTT
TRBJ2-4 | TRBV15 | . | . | CATSYYGGAKNIQYF | TGTGCCACCTCCTACTACGGCGGGGCCAAAAACATTCAGTACTTC
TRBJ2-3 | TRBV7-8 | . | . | CASSGLVRTDTQYF | TGTGCCAGCAGCGGGCTGGTACGCACAGATACGCAGTATTTT
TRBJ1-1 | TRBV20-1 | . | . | CSADLRTEAFF | TGCAGTGCTGATCTACGCACTGAAGCTTTCTTT
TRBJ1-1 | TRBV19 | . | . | CASYREMNTEAFF | TGTGCCAGTTACAGGGAAATGAACACTGAAGCTTTCTTT
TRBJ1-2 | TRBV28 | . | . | CASSLLAGNGYTF | TGTGCCAGCAGTTTATTGGCAGGGAATGGCTACACCTTC
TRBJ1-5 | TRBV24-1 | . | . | CATSDLREEGQPQHF | TGTGCCACCAGTGATTTAAGGGAGGAGGGACAGCCCCAGCATTTT
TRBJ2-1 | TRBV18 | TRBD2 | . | CASSPPGAGDYNEQFF | TGTGCCAGCTCACCCCCGGGTGCGGGAGACTACAATGAGCAGTTCTTC
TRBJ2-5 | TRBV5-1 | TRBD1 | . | CASSWMGQLQETQYF | TGCGCCAGCAGCTGGATGGGACAGCTCCAAGAGACCCAGTACTTC
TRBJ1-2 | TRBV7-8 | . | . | CASSRHSQESYGYTF | TGTGCCAGCAGCCGTCACTCACAGGAATCCTATGGCTACACCTTC
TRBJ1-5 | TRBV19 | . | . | CASSRAGVGNQPQHF | TGTGCCAGTAGCCGAGCCGGGGTGGGCAATCAGCCCCAGCATTTT
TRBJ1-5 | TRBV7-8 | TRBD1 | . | CASSLARDSYSNQPQHF | TGTGCCAGCAGCTTGGCGAGGGACAGCTATAGCAATCAGCCCCAGCATTTT
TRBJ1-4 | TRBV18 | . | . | CASSPRSENEKLFF | TGTGCCAGCTCACCACGCTCTGAGAATGAAAAACTGTTTTTT
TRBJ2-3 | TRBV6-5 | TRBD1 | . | CASRQGRSDTQYF | TGTGCCAGCCGACAGGGCAGGTCAGATACGCAGTATTTT
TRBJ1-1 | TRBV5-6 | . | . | CASSLNRIRGPYTEAFF | TGTGCCAGCAGCTTGAACAGAATTAGGGGCCCTTACACTGAAGCTTTCTTT
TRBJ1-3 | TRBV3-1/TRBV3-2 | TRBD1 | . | CASSQGTAYSGNTIYF | TGTGCCAGCAGCCAGGGGACAGCCTACTCTGGAAACACCATATATTTT
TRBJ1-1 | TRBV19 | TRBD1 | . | CASSIGQGRMNTEAFF | TGTGCCAGTAGTATCGGACAGGGGAGGATGAACACTGAAGCTTTCTTT
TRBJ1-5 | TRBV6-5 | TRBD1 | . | CASSSGGFQPQHF | TGTGCCAGCAGTTCAGGGGGCTTTCAGCCCCAGCATTTT
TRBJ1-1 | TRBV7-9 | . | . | CASSHGTLTEAFF | TGTGCCAGCAGCCACGGGACTCTCACTGAAGCTTTCTTT
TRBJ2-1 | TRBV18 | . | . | CASSPTRGYNEQFF | TGTGCCAGCTCACCTACCAGGGGCTACAATGAGCAGTTCTTC
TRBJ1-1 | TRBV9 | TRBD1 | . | CASSLDRATEAFF | TGTGCCAGCAGTCTCGACAGGGCTACTGAAGCTTTCTTT
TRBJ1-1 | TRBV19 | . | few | CASSRQDTEAFF | TGTGCCAGTTCCCGACAGGACACTGAAGCTTTCTTT
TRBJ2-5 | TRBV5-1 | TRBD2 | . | CASSLGTSGTETQYF | TGCGCCAGCAGCTTGGGGACTAGCGGGACTGAGACCCAGTACTTC
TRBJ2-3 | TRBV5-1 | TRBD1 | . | CASSPGQATDTQYF | TGCGCCAGCAGCCCCGGACAGGCAACAGATACGCAGTATTTT
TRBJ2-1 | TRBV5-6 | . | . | CASSLGGQRLGEQFF | TGTGCCAGCAGCTTGGGGGGCCAGCGTTTGGGTGAGCAGTTCTTC
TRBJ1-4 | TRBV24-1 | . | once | CATSDSATGANEKLFF | TGTGCCACCAGTGATTCCGCCACGGGAGCTAATGAAAAACTGTTTTTT
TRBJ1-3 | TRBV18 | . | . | CASSPNRVPGNTIYF | TGTGCCAGCTCACCGAATCGGGTTCCCGGAAACACCATATATTTT
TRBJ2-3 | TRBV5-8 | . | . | CASSVYSQGYGTDTQYF | TGTGCCAGCAGCGTGTACTCTCAGGGGTATGGCACAGATACGCAGTATTTT
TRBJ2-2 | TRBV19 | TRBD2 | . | CASSGGLAGSGELFF | TGTGCCAGTAGTGGGGGACTAGCGGGATCCGGGGAGCTGTTTTTT
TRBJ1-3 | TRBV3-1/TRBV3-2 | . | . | CASSHTQVYSGNTIYF | TGTGCCAGCAGCCATACACAGGTATACTCTGGAAACACCATATATTTT
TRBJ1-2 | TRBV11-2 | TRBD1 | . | CASSLDRQSGGEGYTF | TGTGCCAGCAGCTTAGACCGGCAGTCAGGGGGCGAAGGCTACACCTTC
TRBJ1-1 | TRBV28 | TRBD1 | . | CASSRGTAREAFF | TGTGCCAGCAGTCGAGGGACAGCCCGTGAAGCTTTCTTT
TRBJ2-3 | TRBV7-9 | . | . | CASSRQEITDTQYF | TGTGCCAGCAGCCGACAGGAGATCACAGATACGCAGTATTTT
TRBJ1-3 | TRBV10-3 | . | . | CAISEGGYSGNTIYF | TGTGCCATCAGTGAGGGAGGATATTCTGGAAACACCATATATTTT
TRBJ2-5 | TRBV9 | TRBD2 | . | CASSVSGSETQYF | TGTGCCAGCAGCGTTAGCGGGAGTGAGACCCAGTACTTC
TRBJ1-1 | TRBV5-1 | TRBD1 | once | CASSPGTGAEAFF | TGCGCCAGCAGTCCCGGGACAGGGGCTGAAGCTTTCTTT
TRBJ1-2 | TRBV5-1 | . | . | CASSSGVGVGYTF | TGCGCCAGCAGCTCGGGAGTAGGGGTTGGCTACACCTTC
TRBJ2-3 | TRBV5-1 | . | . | CASSTRGYGTDTQYF | TGCGCCAGCAGCACCAGGGGCTATGGCACAGATACGCAGTATTTT
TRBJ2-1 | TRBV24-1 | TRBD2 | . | CATSDPGTSGGPRFHEQFF | TGTGCCACCAGTGACCCCGGGACTAGCGGGGGTCCTCGCTTCCATGAGCAGTTCTTC
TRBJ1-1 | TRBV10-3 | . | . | CAISDRRGGGTEAFF | TGTGCCATCAGTGATCGGCGAGGGGGAGGGACTGAAGCTTTCTTT